The rows below give T cell receptor beta chains drawn from one sample of a study of ipilimumab plus nivolumab after autologous stem cell transplantation. Profiled with immunoSEQ multiplex PCR; TCRdb holds only in-frame clones, not every one. The table includes around 15,000 clones, over 75% detected once. The sequencing used PBMCs, collected in a trial of ipilimumab plus nivolumab as post-transplant consolidation. The source of these receptors is a male donor with diffuse large B-cell lymphoma. Each CDR3 is given without its conserved first and last residue. Each record gives: CDR3 protein, J gene, D gene, V gene, clone size. A D gene is named only where the DNA matches it firmly. Expanded clones are given a class, and other clones once, few, many or no size at all.

CDR3aa: ASSVTPQGASGNTIY
j_gene: TRBJ1-3
d_gene: TRBD1
v_gene: TRBV9
abundance: -

CDR3aa: AVTSGGSGTDTQY
j_gene: TRBJ2-3
d_gene: TRBD2
v_gene: TRBV30
abundance: few

CDR3aa: ASSLLLGQEGKLF
j_gene: TRBJ1-4
d_gene: TRBD1
v_gene: TRBV4-2
abundance: few

CDR3aa: SVNIRTRGRDGGYT
j_gene: TRBJ1-2
d_gene: -
v_gene: TRBV29-1
abundance: -

CDR3aa: ASSLAGGPLF
j_gene: TRBJ2-2
d_gene: TRBD2
v_gene: TRBV7-9
abundance: -

CDR3aa: AWRGGDGYT
j_gene: TRBJ1-2
d_gene: -
v_gene: TRBV30
abundance: once

CDR3aa: ASGHLSEAF
j_gene: TRBJ1-1
d_gene: -
v_gene: TRBV12-5
abundance: -

CDR3aa: ASSFVGRGGYT
j_gene: TRBJ1-2
d_gene: -
v_gene: TRBV5-6
abundance: -

CDR3aa: AISGRQVADYGYT
j_gene: TRBJ1-2
d_gene: -
v_gene: TRBV10-3
abundance: -

CDR3aa: ASSLAPSYNSPLH
j_gene: TRBJ1-6
d_gene: -
v_gene: TRBV7-2
abundance: -

CDR3aa: ASKADSLFTEAF
j_gene: TRBJ1-1
d_gene: -
v_gene: TRBV5-6
abundance: few

CDR3aa: ASSLDVKTSGRAREQY
j_gene: TRBJ2-7
d_gene: TRBD2
v_gene: TRBV7-2
abundance: -

CDR3aa: ASSFRTSGKNYEQY
j_gene: TRBJ2-7
d_gene: TRBD2
v_gene: TRBV7-8
abundance: -

CDR3aa: ASSSGQANEKLF
j_gene: TRBJ1-4
d_gene: -
v_gene: TRBV7-9
abundance: few

CDR3aa: ASPAGDYEQY
j_gene: -
d_gene: TRBD2
v_gene: TRBV28
abundance: -

CDR3aa: ASSLATGGNTEAF
j_gene: TRBJ1-1
d_gene: TRBD1
v_gene: TRBV11-2
abundance: -

CDR3aa: SVARTSGYNEQF
j_gene: TRBJ2-1
d_gene: TRBD2
v_gene: TRBV29-1
abundance: once

CDR3aa: ASGLVLVRDSSGYT
j_gene: TRBJ1-2
d_gene: TRBD1
v_gene: TRBV12-5
abundance: -

CDR3aa: ASSLPGPRYGYT
j_gene: TRBJ1-2
d_gene: -
v_gene: TRBV21-1
abundance: -

CDR3aa: ASTHRAGGGGEQY
j_gene: TRBJ2-7
d_gene: TRBD2
v_gene: TRBV6-1
abundance: -

CDR3aa: ASSEDRYTEAF
j_gene: TRBJ1-1
d_gene: -
v_gene: TRBV6-4
abundance: -

CDR3aa: ASSPGQLETQY
j_gene: TRBJ2-5
d_gene: -
v_gene: TRBV10-1
abundance: -

CDR3aa: ASSAPGSGSSYNEQF
j_gene: TRBJ2-1
d_gene: -
v_gene: TRBV5-5
abundance: -

CDR3aa: ASSTRPDRVYDTQY
j_gene: TRBJ2-3
d_gene: TRBD1
v_gene: TRBV5-1
abundance: -

CDR3aa: ASSLARQETQY
j_gene: TRBJ2-5
d_gene: -
v_gene: TRBV6-5
abundance: few

CDR3aa: ASSTGGYGYT
j_gene: TRBJ1-2
d_gene: -
v_gene: TRBV6-6
abundance: -

CDR3aa: ASSEFGDRVTFYEQY
j_gene: TRBJ2-7
d_gene: TRBD1
v_gene: TRBV2
abundance: -

CDR3aa: ASSQEGGGSYEQY
j_gene: -
d_gene: TRBD2
v_gene: TRBV6-5
abundance: -

CDR3aa: ASSVDSGSSTDTQY
j_gene: TRBJ2-3
d_gene: TRBD2
v_gene: TRBV9
abundance: -